The clone carrying this T cell receptor (beta chain) has a count of ten or more. TCRdb reprocessed the 5' RACE reads via MiXCR and lists one record per CDR3 protein. Seen here are some 28,000 distinct CDR3 sequences, 8.5% to 10% observed once, and the top ten hold roughly 13%. V shed 6 bases and J shed 2 bases, with 16 bases lying between them. Germline V lookup: CDR1 MNHEY, CDR2 SVGAGI. This CDR3 is built from 15 residues. These data are taken from a study of early T cells in non-severe SARS-CoV-2 infection. At the level of the study: RNA in bulk from unsorted whole blood was sequenced, and chains were unpaired.

The chain links TRBV6-5 to TRBJ1-2; TRBD1 might be the D (6 bases). This receptor was obtained from an adult who was a healthcare worker with PCR-confirmed SARS-CoV-2 infection or an uninfected control (not recorded which). The sequencing input was whole blood. CDR3 nucleotide sequence: TGTGCCAGCAGCTCGGTAGGGGGGCGAAACTATGGCTACACCTTC. Translated: CASSSVGGRNYGYTF.